The 15 T cell receptor beta chains below were found in one sample sequenced in a study of cytomegalovirus exposure and HLA in healthy donors. PCR was performed using 60 Vbeta and 13 Jbeta primers. Method: immunoSEQ multiplex PCR; TCRdb's copy keeps in-frame clones and lacks some. Here the sample spans under 100,000 clones, about 77% being singletons. Sequencing input: PBMCs. These receptors all stem from a man aged 50 to 59 in good health and CMV-seronegative.

This clone was seen once. The chain has TRBV7-2 and TRBJ2-3; 9 nucleotides match TRBD2. This CDR3 comprises 15 residues. V gave up 3 bases and J gave up 3 bases; unmatched junction bases: 4. Germline CDR1 reads SGHTA; CDR2 reads FQGNSA. CDR3 DNA: TGTGCCAGCAGCTTGGAGCGGGGGGCAACAGATACGCAGTATTTT. This sequence encodes CASSLERGATDTQYF.

The rearrangement uses TRBV10-3 and TRBJ1-5; 11 bases line up with TRBD1. The V segment lost 11 bases and the J segment 4 bases; nucleotides outside the gene matches: 7. Germline V gives CDR1 ENHRY, CDR2 SYGVKD. This CDR3 region has 14 residues. Here the CDR3 reads CAAARDRGNQPQHF. In DNA, the CDR3 is TGTGCCGCGGCCCGGGACAGGGGGAATCAGCCCCAGCATTTT.

There are a few counts of this clone. The rearrangement joins TRBV5-1 to TRBJ2-5; 9 bases are shared with TRBD2. Germline V CDR1 and CDR2: SGHRS, YFSETQ. Trimming took 3 bases from V and 4 from J; bases not matched to a gene: 7. This CDR3 has 15 amino acids. The CDR3 reads CASSSAGGPRETQYF. The CDR3 DNA reads TGCGCCAGCAGCTCCGCGGGGGGGCCTAGAGAGACCCAGTACTTC.

There are a few counts of this clone. The chain employs TRBV7-9 and TRBJ1-2, with TRBD1 identical over 7 bases. The germline V gene has CDR1 SEHNR and CDR2 FQNEAQ (reference sequence). J lost 6 bases, V lost 7 bases, and 2 bases had no gene match. The CDR3 length is 11 residues. The CDR3 spells CASTGTDGYTF. As DNA, the CDR3 is TGTGCCAGCACCGGGACAGATGGCTACACCTTC.

V gene TRBV2 combines with J gene TRBJ2-5; 9 bases are a match to TRBD2. In germline, CDR1 is SNHLY, CDR2 FYNNEI. This CDR3 is built from 14 residues. Trimming removed 1 base from V and 5 bases from J; junction bases left unmatched: 2. The CDR3 here is CASSEVSGRETQYF. CDR3 in DNA: TGTGCCAGCAGTGAAGTGAGCGGGAGGGAGACCCAGTACTTC.

The gene calls are TRBV2 and TRBJ1-5; 12 positions agree with TRBD1. The CDR3 loop spans 16 amino acids. In germline, CDR1 is SNHLY, CDR2 FYNNEI. The V segment lost 3 bases and the J segment 1 base; nucleotides outside the gene matches: 1. CDR3 nucleotides: TGTGCCAGCAGTGAGGGACAGGGGGCGAGCAATCAGCCCCAGCATTTT. It specifies CASSEGQGASNQPQHF.

This clone was seen only once. The chain combines TRBV4-3 with TRBJ2-7; D perhaps matches TRBD1 (7 bases). Per the germline V gene, CDR1 is LGHNA and CDR2 is YSLEER. Trimming cost V 4 bases and J 3 bases, with 16 bases left between them. This CDR3 contains 15 residues. Written as DNA, the CDR3 is TGCGCCAGCAGCCCGCGGGACAGTCCCGACTACGAGCAGTACTTC. This encodes CASSPRDSPDYEQYF.

The chain couples TRBV7-8 to TRBJ2-7; the match to TRBD1 covers 7 bases. Per germline, CDR1 SGHVS and CDR2 FQNEAQ. This CDR3 comprises 14 residues. Unmatched junction bases numbered 7, after V lost 5 bases and J lost 3 bases. In DNA, the CDR3 is TGTGCCAGCAGCGCAGGGACAGAAATCTACGAGCAGTACTTC. This translates into CASSAGTEIYEQYF.

The chain links TRBV11-1 to TRBJ2-1; 9 nucleotides match TRBD2. Germline assignment: CDR1 SGHAT and CDR2 FQDESV (reference sequence). The CDR3 loop spans 15 amino acids. J lost 5 bases, V lost 7 bases, and 9 bases had no gene match. CDR3 nucleotides: TGTGCCAGCATTATTGGGCGGGGGGGTAACAATGAGCAGTTCTTC. Protein: CASIIGRGGNNEQFF.

The chain employs TRBV15 and TRBJ1-2, with D possibly matching TRBD1 (5 bases). The CDR3 consists of 15 residues. The germline CDR1 and CDR2 sequences are LNHNV and YYDKDF (reference sequence). Trimming took off 1 base at V and 0 bases at J, with 9 bases between the two ends. CDR3 protein: CATSRVGPTNYGYTF. The CDR3, as DNA: TGTGCCACCAGCAGAGTGGGGCCAACTAACTATGGCTACACCTTC.

The V call is TRBV4-2, the J call TRBJ2-3; 9 bases line up with TRBD2. With V trimmed by 0 bases and J by 2 bases, 3 bases remained unmatched. In germline, CDR1 is LGHNA, CDR2 YNFKEQ. This CDR3 has 16 amino acids. The CDR3: CASSQEGTSFTDTQYF. Written as DNA, the CDR3 is TGTGCCAGCAGCCAAGAAGGGACTAGCTTCACAGATACGCAGTATTTT.

This sequence joins TRBV9 and TRBJ2-5; tentatively, D is TRBD2 (6 bases). The CDR3 has 15 residues. Germline CDR1 and CDR2: SGDLS and YYNGEE. The V end lost 5 bases, the J end lost 4 bases, and 18 bases lay between the germline ends. Here the CDR3 reads CASSIDGGERETQYF. In nucleotides, the CDR3 is TGTGCCAGCAGTATTGACGGAGGGGAAAGAGAGACCCAGTACTTC.

V is TRBV5-8 and J is TRBJ2-3; 8 nucleotides match TRBD1. J lost 3 bases, V lost 4 bases, and 7 bases had no gene match. Germline CDR1 SGHTS, CDR2 YDEGEE. This CDR3 spans 15 amino acids. CDR3 bases: TGTGCCAGCAGCCGCAGGGGGCGCGGGACAGATACGCAGTATTTT. Residues: CASSRRGRGTDTQYF.

This clone has just one count. This rearrangement joins TRBV28 to TRBJ1-1; 7 nucleotides align to TRBD1. This CDR3 is 13 amino acids long. Germline values: CDR1 MDHEN, CDR2 SYDVKM. Trimming removed 7 bases from V and 3 bases from J; junction bases left unmatched: 5. CDR3 amino acids: CASITGVDTEAFF. For the CDR3, the DNA is TGTGCCAGCATAACAGGGGTGGACACTGAAGCTTTCTTT.

The CDR3 region has the DNA TGTGCCAGCAGTTTATCGAGGAAAGACTATGGCTACACCTTC. As protein: CASSLSRKDYGYTF. The V and J genes are TRBV27 and TRBJ1-2, with D unresolved. The germline V gene has CDR1 MNHEY and CDR2 SMNVEV (reference sequence). There are 14 residues in the CDR3. The V gene lost 0 bases and the J gene lost 3 bases, with 8 bases spanning the gap.